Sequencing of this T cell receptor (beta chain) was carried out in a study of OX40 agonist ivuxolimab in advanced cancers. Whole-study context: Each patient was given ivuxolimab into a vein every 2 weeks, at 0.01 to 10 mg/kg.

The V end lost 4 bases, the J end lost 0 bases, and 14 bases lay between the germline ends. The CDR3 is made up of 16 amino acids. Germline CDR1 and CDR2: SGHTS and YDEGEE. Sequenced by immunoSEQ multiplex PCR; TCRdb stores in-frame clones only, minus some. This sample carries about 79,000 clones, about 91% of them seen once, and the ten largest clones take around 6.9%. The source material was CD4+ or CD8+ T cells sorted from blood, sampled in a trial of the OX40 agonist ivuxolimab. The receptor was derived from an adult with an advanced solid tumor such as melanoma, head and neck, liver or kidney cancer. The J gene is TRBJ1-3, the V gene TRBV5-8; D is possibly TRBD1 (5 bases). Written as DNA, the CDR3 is TGTGCCAGCAGCCGACGACAGTCTACCTCTGGAAACACCATATATTTT. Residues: CASSRRQSTSGNTIYF.